The 22 T cell receptor beta chains presented below share a single source sample, sequenced in a study of blood T cell repertoires in COVID-19. TCRdb's table, derived via immunoSEQ multiplex PCR, lists solely in-frame clones and lacks some. Among approximately 24,000 clones listed, almost 95% were seen once. The sample comprised peripheral blood. These receptors were taken from a human donor in a cohort sampled during active COVID-19.

This sequence joins TRBV5-6 and TRBJ2-4, with 7 bases identical to TRBD2. V shed 1 base, J shed 7 bases, and the junction held 5 bases outside the gene matches. The CDR3 totals 14 residues. The germline gives CDR1 SGHDT, CDR2 YYEEEE. Here the CDR3 DNA reads TGTGCCAGCAGCTTGCTACGGGGGGAGAACATTCAGTACTTC. Translation gives CASSLLRGENIQYF. Full variable domain (outside the CDR3, taken from reference TRBV5-6 and TRBJ2-4): DAGVTQSPTHLIKTRGQQVTLRCSPKSGHDTVSWYQQALGQGPQFIFQYYEEEERQRGNFPDRFSGHQFPNYSSELNVNALLLGDSALYLCASSLLRGENIQYFGAGTRLSVL.

This chain links TRBV7-8 with TRBJ1-1; 10 bases map to TRBD1. Germline trimming cut 6 bases from V and 6 bases from J; bases unmatched to any gene: 7. Germline V gene data show CDR1 as SGHVS and CDR2 as FQNEAQ. CDR3 length equals 14 residues. The DNA of the CDR3 is TGTGCCAGCAGTCGGGGACAGGGGCGGGCTGAAGCTTTCTTT. Translating gives CASSRGQGRAEAFF.

V gene TRBV28 combines with J gene TRBJ1-1; 7 bases map to TRBD1. Per the germline V gene, CDR1 is MDHEN and CDR2 is SYDVKM. This CDR3 has 14 amino acids. The V gene end was trimmed by 10 bases and the J gene end by 0 bases; junction bases not matched to a gene: 8. The CDR3 sequence: CATLRQGLNTEAFF. The CDR3 bases are TGTGCCACCCTGAGACAGGGCTTGAACACTGAAGCTTTCTTT.

This chain links TRBV7-3 with TRBJ1-1, with 8 bases that match TRBD1. The CDR3 runs 15 residues. The V and J ends lost 5 bases and 4 bases, in that order; junction bases with no gene match: 9. Germline V gives CDR1 SGHTA, CDR2 FQGTGA. The CDR3 spells CASSTGGTGGTEAFF. The CDR3 DNA is TGTGCCAGCAGCACGGGTGGGACAGGCGGCACTGAAGCTTTCTTT.

This chain joins TRBV25-1 and TRBJ2-3; 10 nucleotides agree with TRBD1. Germline trimming cut 2 bases from V and 4 bases from J; bases unmatched to any gene: 3. The V gene's germline CDR1 is MGHDK and CDR2 SYGVNS. The CDR3 is made up of 15 amino acids. The DNA for the CDR3 is TGTGCCAGCAGTGAAGGGACAGGGGCTGCAGATACGCAGTATTTT. As protein: CASSEGTGAADTQYF. Drawing the rest from reference TRBV25-1 and TRBJ2-3, the complete variable domain is EADIYQTPRYLVIGTGKKITLECSQTMGHDKMYWYQQDPGMELHLIHYSYGVNSTEKGDLSSESTVSRIRTEHFPLTLESARPSHTSQYLCASSEGTGAADTQYFGPGTRLTVL.

The genes are TRBV5-4 and TRBJ1-4; 8 bases align to TRBD1. This CDR3 contains 15 residues. The ends lost 4 bases at V and 8 bases at J; junction bases unmatched: 10. Germline V gene data show CDR1 as SGHNT and CDR2 as YYREEE (reference sequence). Here the CDR3 DNA reads TGTGCCAGCAGCGTTGGACAGGGAGTGCGGGAAAAACTGTTTTTT. Translation: CASSVGQGVREKLFF.

The chain links TRBV24-1 to TRBJ1-4; 9 bases line up with TRBD1. The junction had 15 bases not matched to a gene; V was cut back by 5 bases and J by 6 bases. The V gene's germline CDR1 is KGHDR and CDR2 SFDVKD. CDR3 size: 18 residues. The CDR3 nucleotides are TGTGCCACCAGTGGCCAGGGGACAGGGACCCCCTACCATGAAAAACTGTTTTTT. It specifies CATSGQGTGTPYHEKLFF.

This clone has a handful of counts. The V gene is TRBV11-2, the J gene TRBJ1-6; D remains ambiguous. The CDR3 spans 12 residues. V lost 1 base and J 7 bases, leaving 2 bases between the germline ends. Germline V gives CDR1 SGHAT, CDR2 FQNNGV. This CDR3 reads CASSLANSPLHF. The CDR3 DNA reads TGTGCCAGCAGCTTAGCGAATTCACCCCTCCACTTT.

This CDR3 reads CASSLTYLDSDEQYF. CDR3 nucleotides: TGTGCCAGCAGCTTAACCTACCTGGACAGTGACGAGCAGTACTTC. V is TRBV7-2 and J is TRBJ2-7, with D possibly matching TRBD1 (6 bases). In germline, CDR1 is SGHTA, CDR2 FQGNSA. This CDR3 contains 15 residues. V was cut by 2 bases and J by 5 bases, with 16 bases left in between. Complete variable domain (other parts from reference TRBV7-2 and TRBJ2-7): GAGVSQSPSNKVTEKGKDVELRCDPISGHTALYWYRQSLGQGLEFLIYFQGNSAPDKSGLPSDRFSAERTGGSVSTLTIQRTQQEDSAVYLCASSLTYLDSDEQYFGPGTRLTVT.

The rearrangement joins TRBV24-1 to TRBJ1-5, with a possible D match to TRBD1 (6 bases). CDR3 length equals 12 residues. V dropped 9 bases and J dropped 7 bases, with 12 bases sitting between them. Per the germline V gene, CDR1 is KGHDR and CDR2 is SFDVKD. CDR3 in DNA: TGTGCCACCGCACAGGGTGGGCAGCCCCAGCATTTT. It yields the protein CATAQGGQPQHF.

V is TRBV6-5 and J is TRBJ1-1; 7 bases align to TRBD1. This CDR3 has 12 amino acids. V lost 6 bases to trimming and J lost 7 bases; unmatched junction nucleotides: 5. Germline CDR1 is MNHEY and CDR2 is SVGAGI. Here the CDR3 reads CASSPGGNEAFF. CDR3 in DNA: TGTGCCAGCAGCCCAGGGGGGAATGAAGCTTTCTTT.

The rearrangement joins TRBV28 to TRBJ1-2; D is unresolved. The CDR3 consists of 14 residues. CDR1 and CDR2 from the germline V gene are MDHEN and SYDVKM. Trimming stripped 8 bases from V and 0 bases from J, with 13 bases between. The CDR3 DNA reads as TGTGCCAGCTTTAGACATCCGTCTAACTATGGCTACACCTTC. Protein product: CASFRHPSNYGYTF.

CDR3 DNA: TGTGCCTGGAGTCGGTTGGGGACAGGGAGCTACGAGCAGTACTTC. It specifies CAWSRLGTGSYEQYF. The chain has TRBV30 and TRBJ2-7; TRBD1 aligns across 9 bases. The CDR3 consists of 15 residues. J lost 3 bases, V lost 2 bases, and 8 bases had no gene match. CDR1 is GTSNPN, CDR2 SVGIG, per germline (reference sequence).

This sequence joins TRBV7-2 and TRBJ1-4; TRBD1 matches 7 bases. The CDR3 totals 15 residues. Germline CDR1 is SGHTA and CDR2 is FQGNSA. Trimming took 5 bases from V and 7 from J; bases not matched to a gene: 10. The CDR3, as DNA: TGTGCCAGCAGCCCGGTGGGGGCAGGGGGTGAAAAACTGTTTTTT. This translates into CASSPVGAGGEKLFF.

The chain links TRBV5-1 to TRBJ1-2, with a tentative D call TRBD1 (5 bases). Germline loops: CDR1 SGHRS, CDR2 YFSETQ. V shed 0 bases and J shed 1 base, with 7 bases lying between them. The CDR3 totals 14 residues. The CDR3 sequence is CASSLGQSNYGYTF. The CDR3, as DNA: TGCGCCAGCAGCTTGGGACAGAGTAACTATGGCTACACCTTC.

This chain joins TRBV2 and TRBJ1-5; a possible D gene is TRBD1 (6 bases). The CDR3 totals 11 residues. The V gene lost 6 bases and the J gene lost 7 bases, with 7 bases spanning the gap. Germline CDR1 is SNHLY and CDR2 is FYNNEI. The DNA of the CDR3 is TGTGCCAGCAGCCAGGGGCAGCCCCAGCATTTT. It translates to CASSQGQPQHF.

The chain uses TRBV6-5 and TRBJ1-5; perhaps TRBD1 as D (6 bases). The ends were cut back, 4 bases at V and 6 bases at J, with 13 bases in the middle. The germline V gene has CDR1 MNHEY and CDR2 SVGAGI. The CDR3 has 14 residues. CDR3 residues: CASSFRGRSQPQHF. The CDR3 DNA is TGTGCCAGCAGTTTCAGGGGCCGGAGTCAGCCCCAGCATTTT.

The V call is TRBV28, the J call TRBJ2-5; 8 bases align to TRBD1. Losses at the gene ends were 6 bases for V and 4 bases for J; bases not matched to a gene: 7. Per the germline V gene, CDR1 is MDHEN and CDR2 is SYDVKM. The CDR3 has 14 residues. CDR3 region: CASRGGQGVETQYF. CDR3 in DNA: TGTGCCAGCAGGGGTGGACAGGGAGTAGAGACCCAGTACTTC.

This chain connects TRBV9 to TRBJ2-5, with no clear D. The germline V gene encodes CDR1 SGDLS and CDR2 YYNGEE. Trimming removed 4 bases from V and 4 bases from J, with 11 bases in between. The CDR3 is 13 amino acids. CDR3 sequence: CASSFRDGETQYF. DNA of the CDR3: TGTGCCAGCAGCTTTCGAGATGGAGAGACCCAGTACTTC.

The CDR3 DNA follows: TGTGCCAGCAGTTACTCGACACAGGGGCTTTATGGCTACACCTTC. Amino acids: CASSYSTQGLYGYTF. The rearrangement uses TRBV6-5 and TRBJ1-2; 7 bases fit TRBD1. Trimming at V came to 0 bases and at J to 5 bases, leaving 6 bases not matched to a gene. The CDR3 is made up of 15 amino acids. Germline CDR1 MNHEY, CDR2 SVGAGI.

Regarding this clone: An end of the junction does not agree with germline; a read error may underlie this. The gene calls are TRBV11-3 and TRBJ2-1; the D gene is possibly TRBD1 (6 bases). Germline CDR1 and CDR2: SGHNT and YENEEA. The CDR3 length is 16 residues. DNA of the CDR3: TGTGCCAGCAGTTTAGATGGGGGACAAGCCTACAATGAGCAGTTCTTC. It translates to CASSLDGGQAYNEQFF.

The V gene is TRBV9, the J gene TRBJ2-5, with 7 bases lining up with TRBD2. V shed 2 bases and J 2 bases; nucleotides not matched to a gene: 18. This CDR3 is 19 amino acids long. Germline assignment: CDR1 SGDLS and CDR2 YYNGEE. This chain's CDR3 is CASSVDFSSGGPNQETQYF. As DNA, the CDR3 is TGTGCCAGCAGCGTGGATTTCTCTTCGGGGGGTCCAAATCAAGAGACCCAGTACTTC.